This entry describes one TCR beta chain. Its antigen remains unidentified. This record comes from a study of T cell repertoires in cytomegalovirus infection. Study context: Both recently identified HLA-C-restricted and well-studied HLA-B-restricted CMV epitopes were used in the study. CMV infection and matching HLA type were both indicated by public TCR beta signatures. Overall study findings and caveats: Totalled public TCR beta family frequency picked out people who carried CMV plus the relevant HLA. Across the ex vivo response, the dominant clonotypes were HLA-C-restricted CMV-specific TCR beta clonotypes.

MiXCR, run by TCRdb on the reads, gives a single entry per CDR3 protein. The sample has hundreds of thousands of distinct CDR3 sequences, more than 25% seen once. The J segment lost 9 bases and the V segment lost 6 bases, leaving 13 bases of the junction unmatched. The CDR3 loop spans 16 amino acids. Germline V gene data show CDR1 as MDHEN and CDR2 as SYDVKM. The sequence was collected from a human donor in good health (CMV status not recorded). Some clones in this sample may be carry-over from other donors' samples. The sequences come from cultured CD8+ T cells from PBMCs, collected from culture after CMV antigen stimulation. The rearrangement uses TRBV28 and TRBJ1-6; TRBD1 agrees at 8 bases. CDR3 bases: TGTGCCAGCAGCTCGGACAGGGTGCCCAATGTTTCACCCCTCCACTTT. Protein product: CASSSDRVPNVSPLHF. Full variable domain (remainder filled in from reference TRBV28 and TRBJ1-6): DVKVTQSSRYLVKRTGEKVFLECVQDMDHENMFWYRQDPGLGLRLIYFSYDVKMKEKGDIPEGYSVSREKKERFSLILESASTNQTSMYLCASSSDRVPNVSPLHFGNGTRLTVT.